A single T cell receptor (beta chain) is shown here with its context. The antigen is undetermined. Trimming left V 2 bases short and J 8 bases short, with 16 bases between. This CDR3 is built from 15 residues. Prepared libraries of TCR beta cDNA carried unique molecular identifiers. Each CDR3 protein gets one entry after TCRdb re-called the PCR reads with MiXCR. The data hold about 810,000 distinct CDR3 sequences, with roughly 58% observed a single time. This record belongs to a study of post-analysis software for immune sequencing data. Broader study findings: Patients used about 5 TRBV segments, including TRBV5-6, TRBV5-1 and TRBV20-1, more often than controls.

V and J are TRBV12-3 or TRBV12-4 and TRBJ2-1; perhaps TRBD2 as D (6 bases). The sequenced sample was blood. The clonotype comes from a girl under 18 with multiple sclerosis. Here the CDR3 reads CASSLRDSSIDEQFF. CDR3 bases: TGTGCCAGCAGTTTAAGGGACTCGTCGATCGATGAGCAGTTCTTC.